These 18 T cell receptor beta chains were sequenced from one sample in a study of radiation and T cells in renal cell carcinoma. The method was immunoSEQ multiplex PCR; TCRdb's version includes in-frame clones alone and lacks a portion of them. Here the sample spans 100,000 to 150,000 clones, over 75% being singletons. Time point here: blood 2 weeks post-SBRT. Treatment specified: 15 Gy SBRT to primary tumor, nephrectomy 4 weeks later. The input for sequencing was blood, taken from a patient whose treatment included radiotherapy and nephrectomy. These TCRs come from a man aged 50-60 years with renal cell carcinoma.

CDR3 loop: CAISVLAGEDTQYF. The CDR3 nucleotides are TGTGCCATCAGTGTCCTAGCGGGGGAGGATACGCAGTATTTT. The chain joins TRBV10-3 to TRBJ2-3; 10 bases align to TRBD2. J lost 6 bases, V lost 4 bases, and 4 bases had no gene match. The CDR3 is made up of 14 amino acids. Germline V CDR1 and CDR2: ENHRY, SYGVKD.

The rearrangement uses TRBV2 and TRBJ2-3; 10 nucleotides align to TRBD1. Germline CDR1 SNHLY, CDR2 FYNNEI. CDR3 size: 14 residues. Trimming removed 8 bases from V and 6 bases from J; junction bases left unmatched: 8. The CDR3 DNA reads TGTGCCAGCGACCGACAGGGGGCCTGGGATACGCAGTATTTT. Translated, it gives CASDRQGAWDTQYF.

The genes are TRBV2 and TRBJ2-7, with 10 bases matching TRBD2. Germline V gene data show CDR1 as SNHLY and CDR2 as FYNNEI. Germline trimming cut 3 bases from V and 3 bases from J; bases unmatched to any gene: 5. CDR3 length: 15 amino acids. CDR3 sequence reads: CASSDRSGGDYEQYF. CDR3 nucleotides: TGTGCCAGCAGTGATAGGAGCGGGGGGGACTACGAGCAGTACTTC.

The rearrangement links TRBV7-6 to TRBJ2-6; 11 bases fit TRBD1. The CDR3 runs to 19 residues. The junction had 9 bases not matched to a gene; V was cut back by 5 bases and J by 0 bases. Germline V lookup: CDR1 SGHVS, CDR2 FNYEAQ. CDR3 sequence: CASSPGGGTGGSGANVLTF. CDR3 sequence (DNA): TGTGCCAGCAGCCCAGGAGGTGGGACAGGGGGCTCTGGGGCCAACGTCCTGACTTTC.

CDR3 coding DNA: TGTGCCAGCAGCCAAGAGACAGGGGGCTGGAATTCACCCCTCCACTTT. This sequence encodes CASSQETGGWNSPLHF. The rearrangement uses TRBV4-2 and TRBJ1-6; TRBD1 matches at 10 bases. The junction had 3 bases not matched to a gene; V was cut back by 0 bases and J by 7 bases. The germline V gene encodes CDR1 LGHNA and CDR2 YNFKEQ. The length of the CDR3 is 16 residues.

This rearrangement joins TRBV4-2 to TRBJ2-3; D is possibly TRBD2 (6 bases). CDR3 length equals 16 residues. Per the germline V gene, CDR1 is LGHNA and CDR2 is YNFKEQ. V was trimmed by 3 bases and J by 2 bases, leaving 15 bases between them. CDR3: CASSQKDSGYTDTQYF. In DNA form, the CDR3 reads TGTGCCAGCAGCCAGAAGGATAGCGGATACACAGATACGCAGTATTTT.

The J gene is TRBJ2-3, the V gene TRBV6-5; the match to TRBD1 covers 8 bases. The V and J ends lost 8 bases and 4 bases, in that order; junction bases with no gene match: 2. CDR3 size: 12 residues. Germline CDR1 reads MNHEY; CDR2 reads SVGAGI. CDR3 DNA sequence: TGTGCCAGCGGACAGGGCCCAGATACGCAGTATTTT. Its protein product is CASGQGPDTQYF.

This clone occurred once. V is TRBV18 and J is TRBJ2-2, with no clear D. V lost 5 bases to trimming and J lost 5 bases, with 6 bases between them. This CDR3 contains 12 residues. The germline gives CDR1 KGHSH, CDR2 LQKENI. The CDR3 here is CASSKITGELFF. The CDR3 coding sequence is TGTGCCAGCTCAAAAATAACCGGGGAGCTGTTTTTT. The full variable domain, with the rest looked up from reference TRBV18 and TRBJ2-2, is NAGVMQNPRHLVRRRGQEARLRCSPMKGHSHVYWYRQLPEEGLKFMVYLQKENIIDESGMPKERFSAEFPKEGPSILRIQQVVRGDSAAYFCASSKITGELFFGEGSRLTVL.

This rearrangement joins TRBV5-1 to TRBJ1-1; maybe TRBD1 (6 bases). V gave up 5 bases and J gave up 4 bases, with 27 bases separating them. The length of the CDR3 is 18 residues. Germline CDR1 SGHRS, CDR2 YFSETQ. DNA of the CDR3: TGCGCCAGCAGTGGAGACTATGGGACATCGGACGGGGGCACTGAAGCTTTCTTT. Residues: CASSGDYGTSDGGTEAFF.

The rearrangement links TRBV5-4 to TRBJ2-3; 7 nucleotides line up with TRBD2. This CDR3 contains 16 residues. Germline V gene sequence: CDR1 SGHNT, CDR2 YYREEE (reference sequence). V shed 1 base and J 0 bases; nucleotides not matched to a gene: 5. For the CDR3, the DNA is TGTGCCAGCAGCTTGAGGCTAGCGGAGAGCACAGATACGCAGTATTTT. Encoded protein: CASSLRLAESTDTQYF.

This CDR3 reads CASSQGRGRDQPQHF. The CDR3 nucleotides are TGCGCCAGCAGCCAGGGCAGGGGGCGCGATCAGCCCCAGCATTTT. The genes are TRBV4-1 and TRBJ1-5; 8 nucleotides agree with TRBD1. The CDR3 extends over 15 amino acids. Germline assignment: CDR1 MGHRA and CDR2 YSYEKL. After removal of 3 bases from V and 5 bases from J, the junction contained 6 bases not matched to a gene.

The chain is built from TRBV27 and TRBJ2-1; TRBD2 aligns across 12 bases. The ends lost 6 bases at V and 7 bases at J; junction bases unmatched: 7. The CDR3 consists of 15 residues. CDR1 and CDR2 from the germline V gene are MNHEY and SMNVEV (reference sequence). Here the CDR3 DNA reads TGTGCCAGCAGGGAACTAGCGGGAGGTTTGAATGAGCAGTTCTTC. Encoded protein: CASRELAGGLNEQFF.

The sample holds a few counts of this clone. The chain has TRBV5-1 and TRBJ1-2; D is possibly TRBD1 (5 bases). CDR1 and CDR2 from the germline V gene are SGHRS and YFSETQ. CDR3 length equals 14 residues. The V end was cut by 2 bases, the J end by 3 bases, with 11 bases between. CDR3 protein: CASSFGGADYGYTF. CDR3 bases: TGCGCCAGCAGCTTCGGAGGGGCGGACTATGGCTACACCTTC.

The J gene is TRBJ2-3, the V gene TRBV30; 9 nucleotides line up with TRBD2. Germline lookup yields CDR1 GTSNPN and CDR2 SVGIG (reference sequence). The CDR3 runs to 19 residues. Trimming took 0 bases from V and 0 from J; bases not matched to a gene: 13. The CDR3 reads CAWSVVGGGVSSSTDTQYF. CDR3 nucleotide sequence: TGTGCCTGGAGTGTAGTAGGCGGGGGGGTATCGTCTAGCACAGATACGCAGTATTTT.

For this clone: A junction boundary mismatches the germline segment, possibly from a read error. The chain uses TRBV7-7 and TRBJ1-5, with a weak D call TRBD1 (5 bases). Germline values: CDR1 SSHAT, CDR2 FNYEAQ (reference sequence). The CDR3 loop spans 13 amino acids. CDR3 coding DNA: TGTGCTAGCAGCCCGGGGCAGAATCAGCCCCAGCATTTT. Residues: CASSPGQNQPQHF.

The CDR3 loop is CASGGSGNQPQHF. CDR3 DNA: TGTGCCAGCGGGGGGAGCGGCAATCAGCCCCAGCATTTT. This sequence joins TRBV19 and TRBJ1-5; possible D gene TRBD1, 5 bases. V was pared by 9 bases and J by 2 bases, with 11 bases between. Germline V gives CDR1 LNHDA, CDR2 SQIVND (reference sequence). The CDR3 is 13 residues long.

CDR3 coding DNA: TGTGCCAGCAGCGGATTGAGGGCAGTTCTCTATGGCTACACCTTC. This translates into CASSGLRAVLYGYTF. The chain employs TRBV2 and TRBJ1-2; no reliable D call. Trimming stripped 6 bases from V and 4 bases from J, with 18 bases between. The CDR3 extends over 15 amino acids. Germline CDR1 SNHLY, CDR2 FYNNEI. Complete variable domain (other parts from reference TRBV2 and TRBJ1-2): EPEVTQTPSHQVTQMGQEVILRCVPISNHLYFYWYRQILGQKVEFLVSFYNNEISEKSEIFDDQFSVERPDGSNFTLKIRSTKLEDSAMYFCASSGLRAVLYGYTFGSGTRLTVV.

The CDR3 bases are TGTGCCAGCAGCTTGGAAGGGATATACTCTCAAGAGACCCAGTACTTC. The encoded protein is CASSLEGIYSQETQYF. The chain uses TRBV5-5 and TRBJ2-5; D is unresolved. CDR3 length equals 16 residues. Germline V gene lookup returns CDR1 SGHKS and CDR2 YYEKEE (reference sequence). Trimming removed 0 bases at V and 2 bases at J, with 14 bases between.